This T cell receptor beta chain was captured by sequencing in a study of blood T cell repertoires in COVID-19. Study overall: The United States, Italy and Spain supplied acute and convalescent COVID-19 samples. The analysed material was cDNA or gDNA that came from T cells, B-cell-depleted T cells, or PBMCs.

Germline values: CDR1 SNHLY, CDR2 FYNNEI. The CDR3 has 12 amino acids. V was cut by 7 bases and J by 6 bases, with 13 bases left in between. Methods used by the authors: Counts of nucleated cells, estimated from reference gene primer amplification, were obtained. Generated by immunoSEQ multiplex PCR, the TCRdb table keeps only in-frame clones and is missing some. V and J calls and clone size are those listed in that table; D and trimming were worked out from the DNA. The sample holds approximately 150,000 clones, roughly 88% seen once. The receptor's source is a woman between 45 and 65 years old with acute or convalescent COVID-19. Sequencing used peripheral blood. The V and J genes are TRBV2 and TRBJ2-7; D remains ambiguous. As DNA, the CDR3 is TGTGCCAGCAAATCACAGCAACGCGAGCAGTACTTC. It yields the protein CASKSQQREQYF.